This record covers a single TCR beta chain. Its antigen is not known. This sample was included in a study of shared clonotypes between healthy human individuals. At the level of the study: There were three CD4 naive, three CD4 memory, two CD8 naive and one CD8 memory plates per donor. Findings and caveats of the study: Represented genetic and exposure-history diversity was restricted by having few donors.

Evenly divided among several immunoSEQ plates was the genomic DNA of each subset. Only in-frame clones appear in the TCRdb table, and some are missing; sequencing was by immunoSEQ multiplex PCR. The table has 2,100,000 or so clones, about 94% seen once. Germline V gene sequence: CDR1 LGHNA, CDR2 YSLEER. The CDR3 loop spans 15 amino acids. Trimming removed 0 bases at V and 1 base at J, with 9 bases between. CD4+ cell separation produced CD45RA+ naive and CD45RA-negative memory subsets. The clonotype comes from a man aged 18 to 35 in good health. Sequencing was performed on naive CD4+ T cells sorted from blood. The sample's subset: CD45RA+ positively selected. The rearrangement links TRBV4-3 to TRBJ1-1; tentative D call: TRBD1 (5 bases). CDR3 in amino acids: CASSQDGTGNTEAFF. CDR3 DNA: TGCGCCAGCAGCCAAGATGGGACCGGGAACACTGAAGCTTTCTTT.